One sample yielded the 14 T cell receptor beta chains listed below, sequenced in a study of cytomegalovirus exposure and HLA in healthy donors. Generated by immunoSEQ multiplex PCR, the TCRdb table keeps only in-frame clones and is missing some. The top ten hold around 8% of the sample, which has some 45,000 clones, 90% to 95% seen once. Sequencing input: PBMCs. The receptor source for this set is a woman aged 18-29 years in good health and CMV-seropositive.

CDR3 loop: CASSPKHRDRGSASGTYEQYF. The DNA of the CDR3 is TGTGCCAGCTCACCAAAACATCGGGACAGGGGTTCCGCTAGCGGGACTTACGAGCAGTACTTC. V usage is TRBV18 and J usage is TRBJ2-7; TRBD1 is a possible D gene (10 bases). Trimming took off 2 bases at V and 4 bases at J, with 33 bases between the two ends. The CDR3 contains 21 residues. The germline V gene encodes CDR1 KGHSH and CDR2 LQKENI. The full variable domain, rest sourced from reference TRBV18 and TRBJ2-7, is NAGVMQNPRHLVRRRGQEARLRCSPMKGHSHVYWYRQLPEEGLKFMVYLQKENIIDESGMPKERFSAEFPKEGPSILRIQQVVRGDSAAYFCASSPKHRDRGSASGTYEQYFGPGTRLTVT.

J is TRBJ2-1 and V is TRBV5-8; 16 positions match TRBD2. In germline, CDR1 is SGHTS, CDR2 YDEGEE. V gave up 4 bases and J gave up 3 bases; unmatched junction bases: 7. The CDR3 is made up of 18 amino acids. In DNA, the CDR3 is TGTGCCAGCAGCCTCATGGGACTAGCGGGAGGGTTCTACAATGAGCAGTTCTTC. Translated, it gives CASSLMGLAGGFYNEQFF.

The gene calls are TRBV29-1 and TRBJ2-1; TRBD1 aligns across 7 bases. Germline assignment: CDR1 SQVTM and CDR2 ANQGSEA. This CDR3 comprises 14 residues. V lost 1 base, J lost 3 bases, and 3 bases stayed unmatched. Written as DNA, the CDR3 is TGCAGCGTTGAAGGACAGGGAAACTACAATGAGCAGTTCTTC. The encoded protein is CSVEGQGNYNEQFF.

V gene TRBV20-1 combines with J gene TRBJ1-1; 8 positions agree with TRBD1. V was pared by 3 bases and J by 8 bases, with 2 bases of the junction left unmatched. CDR3 length: 11 amino acids. CDR1 is DFQATT and CDR2 is SNEGSKA in the germline V gene (reference sequence). In nucleotides, the CDR3 is TGCAGTGCTAGTTGGGACAGGGAAGCTTTCTTT. It encodes CSASWDREAFF.

The table lists this clone with a count of one. This chain links TRBV30 with TRBJ2-1, with D possibly matching TRBD2 (5 bases). Germline V lookup: CDR1 GTSNPN, CDR2 SVGIG (reference sequence). CDR3 size: 15 residues. Trimming stripped 0 bases from V and 7 bases from J, with 16 bases between. CDR3 sequence reads: CAWSVPPGIRNEQFF. CDR3 in DNA: TGTGCCTGGAGTGTACCCCCCGGGATTAGGAATGAGCAGTTCTTC.

The chain links TRBV28 to TRBJ2-1; maybe TRBD2 (5 bases). CDR3 length: 15 residues. Germline loops: CDR1 MDHEN, CDR2 SYDVKM. V gave up 6 bases and J gave up 0 bases, with 12 bases separating them. The CDR3 sequence: CASRGRGLSYNEQFF. CDR3 DNA sequence: TGTGCCAGCAGGGGGAGAGGACTCTCCTACAATGAGCAGTTCTTC.

The chain has TRBV14 and TRBJ2-3; TRBD2 is a possible D gene (5 bases). V was trimmed by 0 bases and J by 0 bases, leaving 10 bases between them. The CDR3 runs 16 residues. Germline lookup yields CDR1 SGHDN and CDR2 FVKESK. CDR3 protein: CASSQEAGSSTDTQYF. The CDR3 DNA follows: TGTGCCAGCAGCCAAGAGGCGGGCAGCAGCACAGATACGCAGTATTTT.

This rearrangement joins TRBV19 to TRBJ1-6, with D hard to call. Trimming took 10 bases from V and 0 from J, leaving 13 bases between them. The CDR3 is 15 amino acids. CDR1 and CDR2 from the germline V gene are LNHDA and SQIVND (reference sequence). The CDR3 DNA sequence: TGTGCCACCCGCCAGTGGAGCTCCTATAATTCACCCCTCCACTTT. This sequence encodes CATRQWSSYNSPLHF.

This chain links TRBV19 with TRBJ2-7; 9 nucleotides match TRBD2. The CDR3 runs 16 residues. Trimming at V came to 4 bases and at J to 0 bases, leaving 7 bases not matched to a gene. Germline CDR1 reads LNHDA; CDR2 reads SQIVND (reference sequence). CDR3 nucleotides: TGTGCCAGTAGTAACCCCCTAGCGGGGAGCTCCTACGAGCAGTACTTC. It translates to CASSNPLAGSSYEQYF.

This clone was seen only once. V and J are TRBV18 and TRBJ2-1, with 10 positions matching TRBD1. This CDR3 has 15 residues. Trimming at V came to 2 bases and at J to 6 bases, leaving 4 bases not matched to a gene. Germline CDR1 is KGHSH and CDR2 is LQKENI. Here the CDR3 DNA reads TGTGCCAGCTCACCAAAGGGGACAGGGGTCAATGAGCAGTTCTTC. Translating gives CASSPKGTGVNEQFF.

The genes are TRBV5-8 and TRBJ1-5; tentatively, D is TRBD1 (5 bases). With 0 bases removed from V and 2 bases from J, the gap between germline ends came to 6 bases. CDR3 length: 14 amino acids. Per germline, CDR1 SGHTS and CDR2 YDEGEE. The CDR3 protein is CASSLVGGNQPQHF. DNA of the CDR3: TGTGCCAGCAGCTTGGTAGGGGGCAATCAGCCCCAGCATTTT.

The gene calls are TRBV7-3 and TRBJ2-1; the D gene is possibly TRBD2 (6 bases). V lost 4 bases and J lost 0, with 10 bases in between. CDR3 length: 15 residues. Germline V CDR1 and CDR2: SGHTA, FQGTGA. The CDR3 reads CASSWAGSSYNEQFF. CDR3 sequence (DNA): TGTGCCAGCAGCTGGGCCGGGAGCTCCTACAATGAGCAGTTCTTC.

J is TRBJ1-2 and V is TRBV29-1; TRBD1 is a possible D gene (5 bases). The CDR3 runs 13 residues. V lost 0 bases, J lost 3 bases, and 8 bases lay in between. In germline, CDR1 is SQVTM, CDR2 ANQGSEA. CDR3 bases: TGCAGCGTTGAAGACAGGGATGACTATGGCTACACCTTC. It is translated as CSVEDRDDYGYTF.

The chain uses TRBV10-3 and TRBJ1-5; D ambiguous. Germline assignment: CDR1 ENHRY and CDR2 SYGVKD. Between the trimmed V and J ends, which lost 11 bases and 4 bases, there was a span of 15 bases. This CDR3 has 13 residues. CDR3 sequence (DNA): TGTGCCGCAGGACCGGAGGAAAATCAGCCCCAGCATTTT. Protein sequence: CAAGPEENQPQHF.